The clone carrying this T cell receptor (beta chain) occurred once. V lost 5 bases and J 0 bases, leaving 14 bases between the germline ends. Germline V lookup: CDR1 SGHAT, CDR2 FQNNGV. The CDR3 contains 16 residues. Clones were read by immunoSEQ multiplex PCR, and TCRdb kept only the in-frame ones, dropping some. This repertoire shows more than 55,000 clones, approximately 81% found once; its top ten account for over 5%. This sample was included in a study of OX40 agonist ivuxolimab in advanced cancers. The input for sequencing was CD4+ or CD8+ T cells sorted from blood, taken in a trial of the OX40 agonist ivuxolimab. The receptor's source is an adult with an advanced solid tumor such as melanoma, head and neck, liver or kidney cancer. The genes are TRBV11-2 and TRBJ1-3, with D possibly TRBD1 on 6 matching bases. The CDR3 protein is CASSHYPGASGNTIYF. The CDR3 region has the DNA TGTGCCAGCAGCCACTACCCAGGGGCCTCTGGAAACACCATATATTTT.